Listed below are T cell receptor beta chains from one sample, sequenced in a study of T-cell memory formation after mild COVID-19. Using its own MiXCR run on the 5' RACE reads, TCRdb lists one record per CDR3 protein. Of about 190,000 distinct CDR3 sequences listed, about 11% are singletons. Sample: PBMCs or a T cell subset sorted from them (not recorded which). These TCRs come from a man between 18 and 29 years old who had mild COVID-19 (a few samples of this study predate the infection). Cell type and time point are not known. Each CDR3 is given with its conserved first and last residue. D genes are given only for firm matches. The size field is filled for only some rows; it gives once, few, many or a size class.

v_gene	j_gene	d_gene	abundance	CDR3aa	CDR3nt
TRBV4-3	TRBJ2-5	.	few	CASSPSIRAEGETQYF	TGCGCCAGCAGCCCATCAATACGAGCTGAAGGAGAGACCCAGTACTTC
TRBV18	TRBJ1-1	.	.	CASSLEYTEAFF	TGTGCCAGCTCACTTGAATACACTGAAGCTTTCTTT
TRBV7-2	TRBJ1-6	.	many	CASSFLGESPLHF	TGTGCCAGCAGCTTCCTCGGGGAGTCACCCCTCCACTTT
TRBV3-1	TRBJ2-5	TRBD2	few	CASSQDMPSGGWETQYF	TGTGCCAGCAGCCAAGATATGCCTAGCGGGGGCTGGGAGACCCAGTACTTC
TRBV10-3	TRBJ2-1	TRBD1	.	CAISESTGDWNEQFF	TGTGCCATCAGTGAGTCCACAGGGGATTGGAATGAGCAGTTCTTC
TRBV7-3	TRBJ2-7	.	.	CASSGGAADEQYF	TGTGCCAGCAGTGGGGGGGCTGCCGACGAGCAGTACTTC
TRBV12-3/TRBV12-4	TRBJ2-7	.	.	CASSPDVARSYEQYF	TGTGCCAGCAGCCCGGACGTAGCCCGCTCCTACGAGCAGTACTTC
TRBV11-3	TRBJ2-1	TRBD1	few	CASSRDRGMEQFF	TGTGCCAGCAGCCGGGACAGGGGAATGGAGCAGTTCTTC
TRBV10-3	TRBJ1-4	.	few	CAISETPSVKLFF	TGTGCCATCAGTGAGACGCCCAGTGTAAAACTGTTTTTT
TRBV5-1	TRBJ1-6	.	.	CASSLAAGYNSPLHF	TGCGCCAGCAGCTTGGCAGCAGGGTATAATTCACCCCTCCACTTT
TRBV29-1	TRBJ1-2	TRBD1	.	CSVEDAGQAYGYTF	TGCAGCGTTGAAGATGCGGGACAGGCCTATGGCTACACCTTC
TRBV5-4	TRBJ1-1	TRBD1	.	CASSLQGGNGEAFF	TGTGCCAGCAGCTTACAGGGGGGTAACGGTGAAGCTTTCTTT
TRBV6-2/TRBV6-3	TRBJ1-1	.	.	CASRRLNTEAFF	TGTGCCAGCAGACGGTTGAACACTGAAGCTTTCTTT
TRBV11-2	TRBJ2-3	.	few	CASSLTQGGADTQYF	TGTGCCAGCAGCTTAACTCAGGGTGGCGCAGATACGCAGTATTTT
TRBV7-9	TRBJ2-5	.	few	CASSLKGGQETQYF	TGTGCCAGCAGCTTAAAGGGGGGGCAAGAGACCCAGTACTTC
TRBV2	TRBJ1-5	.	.	CASVSEGNQPQHF	TGTGCCAGCGTCTCGGAGGGCAATCAGCCCCAGCATTTT
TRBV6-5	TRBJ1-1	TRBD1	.	CASSYGQGRAFF	TGTGCCAGCAGTTACGGACAGGGTAGAGCTTTCTTT
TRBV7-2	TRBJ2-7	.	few	CASSSRVPPYEQYF	TGTGCCAGCAGCTCAAGGGTCCCTCCCTACGAGCAGTACTTC
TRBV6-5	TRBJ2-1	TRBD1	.	CASSYTMTGPVYNEQFF	TGTGCCAGCAGTTACACCATGACAGGGCCGGTATACAATGAGCAGTTCTTC
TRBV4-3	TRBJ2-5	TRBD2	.	CASSQEYSGGLQETQYF	TGCGCCAGCAGCCAAGAGTATAGCGGGGGACTCCAAGAGACCCAGTACTTC
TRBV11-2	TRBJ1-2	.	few	CASSLEVGSGYTF	TGTGCCAGCAGCTTAGAAGTGGGGTCAGGCTACACCTTC
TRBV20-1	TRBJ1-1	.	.	CSARGDEAFF	TGCAGTGCTAGAGGGGATGAAGCTTTCTTT
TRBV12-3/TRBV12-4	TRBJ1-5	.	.	CASSLMGRRNQPQHF	TGTGCCAGCAGTTTAATGGGGAGGCGTAATCAGCCCCAGCATTTT
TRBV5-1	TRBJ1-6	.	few	CASSLQGESPLHF	TGCGCCAGCAGCCTACAGGGTGAATCACCCCTCCACTTT
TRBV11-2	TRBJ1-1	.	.	CASSSGQGQMNTEAFF	TGTGCCAGCAGCTCCGGTCAAGGACAGATGAACACTGAAGCTTTCTTT
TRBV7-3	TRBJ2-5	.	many	CASSFGGGETQYF	TGTGCCAGCAGCTTCGGGGGTGGGGAGACCCAGTACTTC
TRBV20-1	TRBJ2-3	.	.	CSAHSTDTQYF	TGCAGTGCCCACTCCACAGATACGCAGTATTTT